In this sample, the clone carrying this T cell receptor (beta chain) turned up a few times. Trimming removed 0 bases from V and 2 bases from J, with 25 bases in between. Germline values: CDR1 LNHNV, CDR2 YYDKDF (reference sequence). The CDR3 is made up of 20 amino acids. This sample was included in a study of blood T cell repertoires in COVID-19. The data were produced by immunoSEQ multiplex PCR, yet TCRdb's version contains in-frame clones alone and is incomplete. The table lists about 140,000 clones, 65% to 85% of them singletons. This chain joins TRBV15 and TRBJ2-5; D is undetermined. Sequencing was done on a sample of peripheral blood. The TCR was taken from an older woman with acute or convalescent COVID-19. As DNA, the CDR3 is TGTGCCACCAGCAGAGATCGGATGACCCTAAGGCTGACTGGACAAGAGACCCAGTACTTC. As protein: CATSRDRMTLRLTGQETQYF.